These 6 T cell receptor beta chains came from one sample sequenced in a study of blood T cell repertoires in COVID-19. Data came from immunoSEQ multiplex PCR; TCRdb stores just in-frame clones and leaves some out. Of 300,000 to 350,000 clones listed, over 70% are singletons. Sequencing input: PBMCs or T cells enriched from blood (not recorded which). These receptors were taken from a man younger than 45 who had recovered from COVID-19.

This rearrangement joins TRBV7-9 to TRBJ1-3; TRBD1 agrees at 8 bases. Germline CDR1 reads SEHNR; CDR2 reads FQNEAQ (reference sequence). V was pared by 5 bases and J by 0 bases, with 3 bases of the junction left unmatched. The CDR3 totals 15 residues. The CDR3 loop is CASSATGGSGNTIYF. CDR3 nucleotides: TGTGCCAGCAGCGCCACAGGGGGCTCTGGAAACACCATATATTTT.

This chain links TRBV7-9 with TRBJ2-7; D might be TRBD2 (7 bases). Trimming pared 3 bases from V and 2 bases from J, leaving 17 bases between. The CDR3 sequence is 16 residues long. Germline V gene sequence: CDR1 SEHNR, CDR2 FQNEAQ (reference sequence). The CDR3 sequence: CASSLGGQGSAYEQYF. CDR3 DNA: TGTGCCAGCAGCTTGGGGGGGCAGGGATCAGCCTACGAGCAGTACTTC.

The chain has TRBV7-8 and TRBJ1-1, with 10 bases aligning to TRBD1. After removal of 4 bases from V and 11 bases from J, the junction contained 7 bases not matched to a gene. Germline CDR1 is SGHVS and CDR2 is FQNEAQ. The CDR3 contains 13 residues. The CDR3 DNA sequence: TGTGCCAGCAGCTCGACAGGGGGCATTGACGCTTTCTTT. Residues: CASSSTGGIDAFF.

CDR3 in DNA: TGTGCCAGCAGCCGACAGGGTTCGGAGACCCAGTACTTC. Encoded protein: CASSRQGSETQYF. V gene TRBV7-7 combines with J gene TRBJ2-5, with 7 bases identical to TRBD1. Trimming at V came to 5 bases and at J to 5 bases, leaving 5 bases not matched to a gene. Germline loops: CDR1 SSHAT, CDR2 FNYEAQ (reference sequence). The CDR3 sequence is 13 residues long.

About this clone: In the same sample, other DNA sequences code for this CDR3. The DNA for the CDR3 is TGTGCCAGCAGCCGCCAAGGGGGATATGGCTACACCTTC. It encodes CASSRQGGYGYTF. The genes are TRBV28 and TRBJ1-2; weak D call: TRBD1 (6 bases). V lost 6 bases and J lost 5, with 13 bases in between. This CDR3 comprises 13 residues. Germline loops: CDR1 MDHEN, CDR2 SYDVKM.

V usage is TRBV5-1 and J usage is TRBJ1-3; D is perhaps TRBD1 (6 bases). The CDR3 is 16 amino acids. Germline assignment: CDR1 SGHRS and CDR2 YFSETQ. V lost 0 bases to trimming and J lost 1 base, with 11 bases between them. The CDR3 is CASSLDLGASGNTIYF. CDR3 nucleotides: TGCGCCAGCAGCTTGGATCTGGGGGCGTCTGGAAACACCATATATTTT.